This T cell receptor beta chain is from a study of cytomegalovirus exposure and HLA in healthy donors. Points on this clone: Its antigen is still unknown.

In germline, CDR1 is SGHNT, CDR2 YYREEE (reference sequence). Trimming cost V 4 bases and J 2 bases, with 10 bases left between them. The CDR3 totals 13 residues. Study-wide points: Among TCR beta chains of equal frequency, HLA-associated ones were more clonally expanded in a later analysis. The investigators catalogued 150 to 200 TCR beta chains as cytomegalovirus-associated. In a later analysis, specific HLA alleles were associated with 15,000 to 20,000 TCR beta sequences at a 0.05 false discovery rate.

The PCR was carried out with 60 Vbeta primers and 13 Jbeta primers. The method was immunoSEQ multiplex PCR; TCRdb's version includes in-frame clones alone and lacks a portion of them. The sample holds roughly 100,000 clones, around four fifths seen once. This chain uses TRBV5-4 with TRBJ2-7; TRBD2 is a possible D gene (6 bases). The source of this sequence is a female donor in good health and CMV-seropositive. The sample comprised PBMCs. The CDR3 DNA reads as TGTGCCAGCAGCACGGGACTCCCCTACGAGCAGTACTTC. It is translated as CASSTGLPYEQYF. The complete variable domain, with remaining parts taken from reference TRBV5-4 and TRBJ2-7, reads ETGVTQSPTHLIKTRGQQVTLRCSSQSGHNTVSWYQQALGQGPQFIFQYYREEENGRGNFPPRFSGLQFPNYSSELNVNALELDDSALYLCASSTGLPYEQYFGPGTRLTVT.